This entry lists 2 T cell receptor beta chains sequenced from one sample in a study of CD8 T cells in ankylosing spondylitis. TCRdb reprocessed the 5' RACE reads via MiXCR and lists one record per CDR3 protein. The sample has around 130,000 distinct CDR3 sequences; 7% to 10% are singletons. What was sequenced was blood, either unsorted or a sorted T cell fraction (not recorded which). The receptors come from a male donor with ankylosing spondylitis or in good health (not recorded which).

This clonotype was counted at least ten times. The chain links TRBV9 to TRBJ2-6, with 9 bases fitting TRBD1. V shed 6 bases, J shed 4 bases, and the junction held 14 bases outside the gene matches. Germline V gene data show CDR1 as SGDLS and CDR2 as YYNGEE. This CDR3 has 18 residues. DNA of the CDR3: TGTGCCAGCATCGTCAATCCCGGGACAGGGTCCGGGGCCAACGTCCTGACTTTC. Its translation: CASIVNPGTGSGANVLTF. The full variable domain, rest sourced from reference TRBV9 and TRBJ2-6, is DSGVTQTPKHLITATGQRVTLRCSPRSGDLSVYWYQQSLDQGLQFLIQYYNGEERAKGNILERFSAQQFPDLHSELNLSSLELGDSALYFCASIVNPGTGSGANVLTFGAGSRLTVL.

The chain joins TRBV7-2 to TRBJ2-7; D unclear. The germline gives CDR1 SGHTA, CDR2 FQGNSA. The CDR3 has 13 residues. V was shortened by 3 bases and J by 3 bases, with 9 bases between the two germline ends. The CDR3 region is CASSLQEGYEQYF. The CDR3 coding sequence is TGTGCCAGCAGCTTGCAGGAAGGCTACGAGCAGTACTTC.